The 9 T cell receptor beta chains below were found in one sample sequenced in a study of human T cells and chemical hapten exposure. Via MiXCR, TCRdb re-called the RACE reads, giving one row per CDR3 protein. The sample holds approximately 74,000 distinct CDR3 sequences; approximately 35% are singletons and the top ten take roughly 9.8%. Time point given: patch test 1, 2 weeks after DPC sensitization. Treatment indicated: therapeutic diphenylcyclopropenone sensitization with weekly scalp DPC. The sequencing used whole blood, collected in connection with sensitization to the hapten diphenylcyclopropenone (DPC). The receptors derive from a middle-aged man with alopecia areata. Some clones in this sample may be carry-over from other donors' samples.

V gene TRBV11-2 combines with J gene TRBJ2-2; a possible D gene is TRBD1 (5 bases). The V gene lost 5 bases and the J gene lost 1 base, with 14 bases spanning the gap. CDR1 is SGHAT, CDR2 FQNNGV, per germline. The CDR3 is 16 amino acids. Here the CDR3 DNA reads TGTGCCAGCAGCCCGTGGGCAGGGCGGAACACCGGGGAGCTGTTTTTT. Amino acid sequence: CASSPWAGRNTGELFF.

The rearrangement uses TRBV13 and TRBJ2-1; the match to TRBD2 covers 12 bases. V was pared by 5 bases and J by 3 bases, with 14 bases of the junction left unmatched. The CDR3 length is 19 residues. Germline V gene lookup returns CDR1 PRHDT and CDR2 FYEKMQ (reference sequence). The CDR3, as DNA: TGTGCCAGCAGCACAGGACTAGCGGGGCCACCTCAGTTCTACAATGAGCAGTTCTTC. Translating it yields CASSTGLAGPPQFYNEQFF. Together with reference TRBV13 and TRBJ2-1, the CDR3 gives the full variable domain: AAGVIQSPRHLIKEKRETATLKCYPIPRHDTVYWYQQGPGQDPQFLISFYEKMQSDKGSIPDRFSAQQFSDYHSELNMSSLELGDSALYFCASSTGLAGPPQFYNEQFFGPGTRLTVL.

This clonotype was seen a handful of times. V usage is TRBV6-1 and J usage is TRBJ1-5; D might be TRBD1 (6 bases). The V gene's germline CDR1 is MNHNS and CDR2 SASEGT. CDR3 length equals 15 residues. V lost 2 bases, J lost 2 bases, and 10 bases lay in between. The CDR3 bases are TGTGCCAGCAGTGAAAGGGGGATGGGCAATCAGCCCCAGCATTTT. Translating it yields CASSERGMGNQPQHF.

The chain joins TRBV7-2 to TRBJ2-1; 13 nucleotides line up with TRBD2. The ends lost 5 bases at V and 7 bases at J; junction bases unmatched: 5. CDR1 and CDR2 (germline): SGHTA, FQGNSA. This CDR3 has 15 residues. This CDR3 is CASSMGLAGTNEQFF. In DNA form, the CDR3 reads TGTGCCAGCAGCATGGGACTAGCGGGAACGAATGAGCAGTTCTTC.

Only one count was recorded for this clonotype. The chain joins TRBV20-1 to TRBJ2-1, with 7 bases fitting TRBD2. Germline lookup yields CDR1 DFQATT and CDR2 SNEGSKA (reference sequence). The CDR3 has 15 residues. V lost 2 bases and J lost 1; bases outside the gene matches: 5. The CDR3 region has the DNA TGCAGTGCTAGATTCCTAGCGGAGTCCTACAATGAGCAGTTCTTC. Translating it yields CSARFLAESYNEQFF.

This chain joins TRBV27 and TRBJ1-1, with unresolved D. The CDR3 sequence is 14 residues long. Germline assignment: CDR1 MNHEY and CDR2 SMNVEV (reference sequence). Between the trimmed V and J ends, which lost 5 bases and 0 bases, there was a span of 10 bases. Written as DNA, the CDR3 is TGTGCCAGCAGTCTGGCAGCTTTGAACACTGAAGCTTTCTTT. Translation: CASSLAALNTEAFF.

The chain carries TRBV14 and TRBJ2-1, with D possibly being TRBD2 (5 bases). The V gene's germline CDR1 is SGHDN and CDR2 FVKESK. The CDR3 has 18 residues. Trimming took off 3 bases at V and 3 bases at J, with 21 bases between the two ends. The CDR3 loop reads CASSHKLGVGILYNEQFF. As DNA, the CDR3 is TGTGCCAGCAGCCATAAGCTGGGAGTCGGGATTCTCTACAATGAGCAGTTCTTC.

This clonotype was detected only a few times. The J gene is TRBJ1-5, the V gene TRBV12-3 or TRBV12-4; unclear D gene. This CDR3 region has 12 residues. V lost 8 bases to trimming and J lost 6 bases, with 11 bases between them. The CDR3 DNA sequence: TGTGCCAGCGCCCAGGTTACTCAGCCCCAGCATTTT. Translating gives CASAQVTQPQHF.

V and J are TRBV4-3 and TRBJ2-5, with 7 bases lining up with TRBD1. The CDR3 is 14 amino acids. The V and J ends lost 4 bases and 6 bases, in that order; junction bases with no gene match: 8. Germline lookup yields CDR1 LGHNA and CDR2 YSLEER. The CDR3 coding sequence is TGCGCCAGCAGCCTGAATCTACAGGGGCAGACCCAGTACTTC. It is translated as CASSLNLQGQTQYF.